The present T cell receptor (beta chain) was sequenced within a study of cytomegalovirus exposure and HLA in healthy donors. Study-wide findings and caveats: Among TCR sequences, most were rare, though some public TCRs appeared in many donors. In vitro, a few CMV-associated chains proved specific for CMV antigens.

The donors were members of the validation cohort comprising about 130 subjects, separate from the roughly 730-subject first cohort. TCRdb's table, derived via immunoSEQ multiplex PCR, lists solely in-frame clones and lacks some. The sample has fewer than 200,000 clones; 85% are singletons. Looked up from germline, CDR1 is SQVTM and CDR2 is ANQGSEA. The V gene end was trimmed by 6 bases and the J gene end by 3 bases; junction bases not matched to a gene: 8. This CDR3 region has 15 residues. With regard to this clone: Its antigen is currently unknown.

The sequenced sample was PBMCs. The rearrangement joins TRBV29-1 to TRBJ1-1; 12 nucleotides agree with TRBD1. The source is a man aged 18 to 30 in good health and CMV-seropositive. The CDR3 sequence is CSVSGQGARDTEAFF. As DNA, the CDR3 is TGCAGCGTGTCGGGACAGGGGGCTAGGGACACTGAAGCTTTCTTT.